This TCR beta chain was sequenced for a study of T cell responses to AZD1222 COVID-19 vaccine. Whole-study findings and limits: Of the AZD1222 recipients, only 6 or 7 were seropositive at baseline. Females made up more of the donors, who were largely white British, and clonal diversity may have come out too low. At 160-218 and 743-854, vaccine-associated CD4 TCRs were dominant, and they spanned spike.

The assay was immunoSEQ multiplex PCR, and TCRdb's table has in-frame clones only and misses some. The sample holds 65,000 to 100,000 clones, 75% to 95% seen once. Points on this clone: Its antigen is as yet unknown.

The CDR3 is 15 amino acids. Germline loops: CDR1 SGHNT, CDR2 YYREEE (reference sequence). With V trimmed by 2 bases and J by 7 bases, 8 bases remained unmatched. The sequencing used peripheral blood, collected 28 days after the second AZD1222 dose. This TCR derives from an adult who received the AZD1222 COVID-19 vaccine. The chain is built from TRBV5-4 and TRBJ2-1; the match to TRBD2 covers 8 bases. CDR3 bases: TGTGCCAGCAGCTTTGATTCCGGGACTAGTAATGAGCAGTTCTTC. Translated, it gives CASSFDSGTSNEQFF.